Listed below are T cell receptor beta chains from one sample, sequenced in a study of regulatory T cells in long-lasting Graves disease. From the multiplex PCR reads, TCRdb called clonotypes with MiXCR, one entry per CDR3 protein. The sample holds approximately 400,000 distinct CDR3 sequences; 23% are singletons and the top ten take 26%. The starting material was peripheral blood mononuclear cells (PBMCs), obtained when the disease was refractory, from a patient treated with antithyroid drugs. All receptors derive from a female donor with Graves disease. CDR3s include the opening cysteine and the closing phenylalanine or tryptophan. A D gene is named only where the DNA matches it firmly. Rows may omit the clone size; those that give it use once, few, many or a size class.

j_call	v_call	d_call	clone_size	cdr3_aa	cdr3_nt
TRBJ2-2	TRBV27	NA	few	CASSALRSAGELFF	TGTGCCAGCAGCGCCCTTCGCAGCGCCGGGGAGCTGTTTTTT
TRBJ2-3	TRBV12-3/TRBV12-4	TRBD2	NA	CASRLAGGRGDTQYF	TGTGCCAGCAGGCTAGCGGGAGGGCGAGGGGATACGCAGTATTTT
TRBJ2-7	TRBV11-2	TRBD2	NA	CASSLRGAPYEQYF	TGTGCCAGCAGCTTGCGGGGGGCTCCCTACGAGCAGTACTTC
TRBJ1-1	TRBV28	NA	NA	CASSKGDFMNTEAFF	TGTGCCAGCAGTAAAGGGGACTTCATGAACACTGAAGCTTTCTTT
TRBJ2-5	TRBV6-1	NA	few	CASSNGVGDQYF	TGTGCCAGCAGCAACGGGGTGGGAGACCAGTACTTC
TRBJ2-1	TRBV14	TRBD2	NA	CASSHRLAGGPDEQFF	TGTGCCAGCAGCCATCGACTAGCGGGAGGGCCTGATGAGCAGTTCTTC
TRBJ2-7	TRBV5-1	TRBD1	NA	CASRSGTGGAGEQYF	TGCGCCAGCAGATCCGGGACAGGGGGCGCGGGCGAGCAGTACTTC
TRBJ2-5	TRBV7-2	NA	many	CASSIVPQETQYF	TGTGCCAGCAGCATCGTCCCTCAAGAGACCCAGTACTTC
TRBJ2-4	TRBV5-1	NA	NA	CASSSSGWDIQYF	TGCGCCAGCAGCTCCTCAGGGTGGGACATTCAGTACTTC
TRBJ2-1	TRBV9	NA	NA	CASSVGGGGSYNEQFF	TGTGCCAGCAGCGTAGGAGGGGGGGGCAGCTACAATGAGCAGTTCTTC
TRBJ2-4	TRBV5-1	NA	NA	CASSFWTPKNIQYF	TGCGCCAGCAGCTTTTGGACCCCCAAAAACATTCAGTACTTC
TRBJ1-6	TRBV3-1	TRBD1	NA	CASSQGTGSNSPLHF	TGTGCCAGCAGCCAAGGGACAGGGAGCAATTCACCCCTCCACTTT
TRBJ2-1	TRBV29-1	TRBD2	NA	CSVESAGGPGNEQFF	TGCAGCGTTGAATCTGCGGGAGGGCCTGGGAATGAGCAGTTCTTC
TRBJ2-1	TRBV15	NA	NA	CATSRDRVLNEQFF	TGTGCCACCAGCAGAGATCGGGTTCTCAATGAGCAGTTCTTC
TRBJ2-7	TRBV15	NA	many	CATSRRLGEGYEQYF	TGTGCCACCAGCAGACGACTAGGAGAGGGGTACGAGCAGTACTTC
TRBJ2-7	TRBV28	NA	many	CASKLSGQPAYEQYF	TGTGCCAGCAAACTAAGTGGACAGCCCGCCTACGAGCAGTACTTC
TRBJ2-2	TRBV18	NA	NA	CASPRLGGQEELFF	TGTGCCAGCCCCCGACTTGGAGGGCAAGAGGAGCTGTTTTTT
TRBJ1-5	TRBV6-1	NA	few	CASKYPGAWQPQHF	TGTGCCAGCAAATATCCGGGGGCTTGGCAGCCCCAGCATTTT
TRBJ2-3	TRBV24-1	TRBD2	NA	CATSGSGGGLAGGTDTQYF	TGTGCCACCAGTGGGAGTGGAGGTGGACTAGCGGGAGGAACAGATACGCAGTATTTT
TRBJ1-1	TRBV19	NA	NA	CASTWGRPGLDTEAFF	TGTGCCAGTACCTGGGGACGGCCTGGGCTGGACACTGAAGCTTTCTTT
TRBJ1-1	TRBV7-7	TRBD1	NA	CASSSGGADTEAFF	TGTGCCAGCAGCTCAGGGGGCGCGGACACTGAAGCTTTCTTT
TRBJ2-7	TRBV20-1	NA	NA	CSASGGSYEQYF	TGCAGTGCTAGCGGCGGCTCCTACGAGCAGTACTTC
TRBJ1-2	TRBV15	TRBD1	NA	CATSADRDYGYTF	TGTGCCACCAGCGCCGACAGGGACTATGGCTACACCTTC
TRBJ1-5	TRBV9	NA	NA	CASRPAFRGGRPRGNQPQHF	TGTGCCAGCAGGCCTGCCTTCAGGGGAGGGAGGCCCCGAGGCAATCAGCCCCAGCATTTT
TRBJ1-2	TRBV12-3/TRBV12-4	NA	many	CASSLVPGHGYTF	TGTGCCAGCAGTTTGGTGCCCGGCCATGGCTACACCTTC
TRBJ2-5	TRBV5-6	NA	few	CASSYRVETQYF	TGTGCCAGCAGCTACAGGGTCGAGACCCAGTACTTC
TRBJ2-4	TRBV10-3	NA	once	CAISERQLMYF	TGTGCCATCAGTGAACGGCAGTTGATGTACTTC
TRBJ2-7	TRBV7-9	TRBD1	few	CASSKQDREWYEQYF	TGTGCCAGCAGCAAGCAGGACAGGGAGTGGTACGAGCAGTACTTC
TRBJ2-7	TRBV29-1	NA	NA	CSVLRGRGIDEQYF	TGCAGCGTTCTTCGGGGCAGGGGTATAGACGAGCAGTACTTC
TRBJ1-1	TRBV5-1	NA	NA	CASSKERNTEAFF	TGCGCCAGCAGCAAAGAGAGGAACACTGAAGCTTTCTTT
TRBJ2-6	TRBV2	NA	NA	CASSLRGPVSGANVLTF	TGTGCCAGCAGCCTGAGGGGCCCAGTCTCTGGGGCCAACGTCCTGACTTTC
TRBJ2-5	TRBV12-5	NA	NA	CASGLVLTREPETQYF	TGTGCTAGTGGTTTGGTACTAACCAGGGAACCGGAGACCCAGTACTTC
TRBJ2-7	TRBV6-1	NA	few	CASTLQGGSYEQYF	TGTGCCAGCACTTTACAAGGGGGCTCCTACGAGCAGTACTTC
TRBJ1-1	TRBV6-1	TRBD1	few	CASSRQGGAEAFF	TGTGCCAGCAGTAGACAGGGGGGAGCTGAAGCTTTCTTT
TRBJ2-7	TRBV10-3	TRBD1	few	CAIRDRAYEQYF	TGTGCCATCAGGGACAGGGCCTACGAGCAGTACTTC
TRBJ2-5	TRBV6-2/TRBV6-3	NA	many	CASSRKTAGKETQYF	TGTGCCAGCAGCCGGAAAACCGCGGGAAAAGAGACCCAGTACTTC
TRBJ1-5	TRBV7-8	NA	few	CASSLVRGPRNQPQHF	TGTGCCAGCAGCTTAGTCCGGGGGCCCAGGAATCAGCCCCAGCATTTT
TRBJ1-2	TRBV2	TRBD1	few	CASRPQGAVYGYAF	TGTGCCAGCAGGCCCCAGGGGGCAGTCTATGGCTACGCCTTC
TRBJ2-2	TRBV5-1	NA	many	CASSLYNGELFF	TGCGCCAGCAGCTTATATAACGGGGAGCTGTTTTTT